Shown below are 15 T cell receptor beta chains from a single sample sequenced in a study of blood T cell repertoires in COVID-19. Data came from immunoSEQ multiplex PCR; TCRdb stores just in-frame clones and leaves some out. The sample records about 160,000 clones, more than 75% being singletons. The sequenced sample consisted of PBMCs or T cells enriched from blood (not recorded which). These receptors were taken from a woman aged 50 to 60 who had recovered from COVID-19.

The chain joins TRBV30 to TRBJ2-2, with TRBD2 matching over 7 bases. Germline loops: CDR1 GTSNPN, CDR2 SVGIG (reference sequence). The J segment lost 6 bases and the V segment lost 3 bases, leaving 7 bases of the junction unmatched. CDR3 length equals 14 residues. This CDR3 reads CAWRPTTSPGELFF. Written as DNA, the CDR3 is TGTGCCTGGAGGCCCACGACTAGCCCCGGGGAGCTGTTTTTT.

The chain is built from TRBV29-1 and TRBJ1-3; D might be TRBD1 (6 bases). The CDR3 covers 13 residues. Trimming left V 2 bases short and J 4 bases short, with 9 bases between. CDR1 is SQVTM, CDR2 ANQGSEA, per germline. The CDR3 spells CSVETGSGNTIYF. CDR3 sequence (DNA): TGCAGCGTTGAAACAGGGAGCGGAAACACCATATATTTT.

This chain connects TRBV18 to TRBJ2-3; TRBD1 might be the D (5 bases). Deletions cut 0 bases from V and 4 bases from J, with 5 bases between. Germline CDR1 reads KGHSH; CDR2 reads LQKENI. The CDR3 sequence is 13 residues long. The CDR3 DNA reads TGTGCCAGCTCACCACCGACAGCAGATACGCAGTATTTT. Amino acid sequence: CASSPPTADTQYF.

The chain carries TRBV11-3 and TRBJ1-3; D possibly corresponds to TRBD1 (6 bases). The germline V and J ends were trimmed by 4 bases and 2 bases, with 15 bases remaining between them. There are 16 residues in the CDR3. In germline, CDR1 is SGHNT, CDR2 YENEEA. CDR3 protein: CASSSTGPGAGNTIYF. In nucleotides, the CDR3 is TGTGCCAGCAGCTCCACAGGGCCTGGGGCTGGAAACACCATATATTTT.

CDR3: CASSQSRGRGYTF. As DNA, the CDR3 is TGTGCCAGCAGCCAAAGCAGGGGGAGAGGCTACACCTTC. The rearrangement links TRBV3-1 (or the pseudogene TRBV3-2) to TRBJ1-2, with 7 bases aligning to TRBD1. CDR1 is LGHDT, CDR2 YNNKEL, per germline (reference sequence). V gave up 2 bases and J gave up 8 bases; unmatched junction bases: 5. This CDR3 comprises 13 residues.

The chain joins TRBV6-6 to TRBJ1-5; a possible D gene is TRBD1 (5 bases). The CDR3 has 15 amino acids. The ends were cut back, 2 bases at V and 1 base at J, with 9 bases in the middle. Germline lookup yields CDR1 MNHNY and CDR2 SVGAGI (reference sequence). CDR3 loop: CASSYGGWSNQPQHF. The DNA for the CDR3 is TGTGCCAGCAGTTACGGGGGGTGGAGCAATCAGCCCCAGCATTTT.

The DNA for the CDR3 is TGTGCCAGCAGTGATTGGCAGAACACTGAAGCTTTCTTT. Encoded protein: CASSDWQNTEAFF. V is TRBV2 and J is TRBJ1-1; D unclear. Between the trimmed V and J ends, which lost 3 bases and 1 base, there was a span of 6 bases. CDR1 SNHLY and CDR2 FYNNEI come from the germline V gene. The CDR3 runs to 13 residues.

This chain links TRBV18 with TRBJ1-4; D gene unclear. Trimming left V 6 bases short and J 7 bases short, with 12 bases between. This CDR3 has 13 residues. The V gene's germline CDR1 is KGHSH and CDR2 LQKENI. CDR3: CASSLSQAEKLFF. The CDR3 region has the DNA TGTGCCAGCTCCCTTTCTCAGGCTGAAAAACTGTTTTTT.

This clone was counted once. The chain links TRBV7-9 to TRBJ1-1; D gene uncertain. The germline gives CDR1 SEHNR, CDR2 FQNEAQ (reference sequence). The CDR3 is 13 residues long. The V gene lost 1 base and the J gene lost 1 base, with 4 bases spanning the gap. The CDR3 loop is CASSLVANTEAFF. The CDR3 region has the DNA TGTGCCAGCAGCTTAGTGGCGAACACTGAAGCTTTCTTT.

The V and J genes are TRBV3-1 (or the pseudogene TRBV3-2) and TRBJ2-7, with 7 bases matching TRBD2. The CDR3 is 16 residues long. Trimming cost V 0 bases and J 8 bases; bases outside gene matches: 13. CDR1 is LGHDT, CDR2 YNNKEL, per germline (reference sequence). CDR3 in DNA: TGTGCCAGCAGCCAAGATGTTGGACTAGTAATTGCTAAGCAGTACTTC. As protein: CASSQDVGLVIAKQYF.

The sample holds a few counts of this clone. The CDR3 DNA sequence: TGTGCCAGCAGTGGGACACGACAGGGGGCCACGAACACTGAAGCTTTCTTT. This gives the protein CASSGTRQGATNTEAFF. J is TRBJ1-1 and V is TRBV2, with 10 nucleotides matching TRBD1. This CDR3 has 17 residues. Germline values: CDR1 SNHLY, CDR2 FYNNEI. J gave up 1 base and V 4 bases, and 9 bases lay outside the gene matches. The complete variable domain, with remaining parts taken from reference TRBV2 and TRBJ1-1, reads EPEVTQTPSHQVTQMGQEVILRCVPISNHLYFYWYRQILGQKVEFLVSFYNNEISEKSEIFDDQFSVERPDGSNFTLKIRSTKLEDSAMYFCASSGTRQGATNTEAFFGQGTRLTVV.

This sequence joins TRBV6-2 or TRBV6-3 and TRBJ2-1, with 7 bases matching TRBD2. The CDR3 is 15 amino acids. J lost 6 bases, V lost 2 bases, and 7 bases had no gene match. Germline V gene data show CDR1 as MNHEY and CDR2 as SVGEGT. Here the CDR3 DNA reads TGTGCCAGCAGTTACCGGGGACTATGGGCCAATGAGCAGTTCTTC. Residues: CASSYRGLWANEQFF.

V usage is TRBV2 and J usage is TRBJ1-2; 11 nucleotides match TRBD1. This CDR3 has 14 amino acids. Germline V gene data show CDR1 as SNHLY and CDR2 as FYNNEI. The J segment lost 8 bases and the V segment lost 8 bases, leaving 10 bases of the junction unmatched. For the CDR3, the DNA is TGTGCCAGCTTCTCCGGGACAGGGGGGCGCGGCTACACCTTC. It encodes CASFSGTGGRGYTF.

CDR3 bases: TGTGCCAGCAGCGTAGGCTCTAGCGGGTCCGCGAACACCGGGGAGCTGTTTTTT. This codes for CASSVGSSGSANTGELFF. The chain carries TRBV9 and TRBJ2-2, with 8 bases identical to TRBD2. The ends lost 0 bases at V and 0 bases at J; junction bases unmatched: 7. This CDR3 has 18 amino acids. Germline V CDR1 and CDR2: SGDLS, YYNGEE.

This clone was recorded once. The V call is TRBV11-1, the J call TRBJ2-3; D possibly corresponds to TRBD2 (5 bases). V was trimmed by 3 bases and J by 5 bases, leaving 18 bases between them. Per germline, CDR1 SGHAT and CDR2 FQDESV (reference sequence). The CDR3 consists of 16 residues. CDR3: CASSFVGGSAQDTQYF. The CDR3 DNA sequence: TGTGCCAGCAGCTTCGTCGGCGGGTCAGCCCAAGATACGCAGTATTTT.